Listed here are 24 T cell receptor beta chains from one sample, sequenced in a study of T cell changes during pregnancy in multiple sclerosis. The data were produced by immunoSEQ multiplex PCR, yet TCRdb's version contains in-frame clones alone and is incomplete. The sample has 70,000 to 95,000 clones; 93% are singletons. This sample comprised peripheral blood, obtained after pregnancy. These receptors came from a female donor in good health, enrolled as a control in a pregnancy study.

CDR3 region: CASSLTTDTYGYTF. The CDR3 bases are TGTGCCAGCAGTTTAACCACGGACACCTATGGCTACACCTTC. This chain links TRBV27 with TRBJ1-2; TRBD1 might be the D (5 bases). This CDR3 contains 14 residues. Trimming left V 2 bases short and J 4 bases short, with 11 bases between. Germline V gene sequence: CDR1 MNHEY, CDR2 SMNVEV (reference sequence).

The chain is built from TRBV29-1 and TRBJ2-1, with 12 bases aligning to TRBD2. Germline V gives CDR1 SQVTM, CDR2 ANQGSEA. The CDR3 covers 17 residues. The V gene end was trimmed by 0 bases and the J gene end by 10 bases; junction bases not matched to a gene: 13. The CDR3 coding sequence is TGCAGCGTTGAAGATAGGGCCCTAGCGGGGGGGTGGTGGGAGCAGTTCTTC. Protein sequence: CSVEDRALAGGWWEQFF.

The chain is built from TRBV19 and TRBJ2-6, with TRBD2 as a possible D gene (7 bases). There are 16 residues in the CDR3. Germline values: CDR1 LNHDA, CDR2 SQIVND (reference sequence). V was pared by 7 bases and J by 0 bases, with 13 bases between. The CDR3 is CASNEGGPSGANVLTF. The CDR3 DNA sequence: TGTGCCAGTAATGAGGGGGGGCCCTCTGGGGCCAACGTCCTGACTTTC.

V and J are TRBV7-2 and TRBJ1-4; a possible D gene is TRBD1 (6 bases). The germline V gene has CDR1 SGHTA and CDR2 FQGNSA. CDR3 size: 18 residues. Trimming cost V 2 bases and J 0 bases, with 16 bases left between them. The CDR3 region has the DNA TGTGCCAGCAGCTTATACCGAAACCGGGACACAACTAATGAAAAACTGTTTTTT. This gives the protein CASSLYRNRDTTNEKLFF.

The chain links TRBV13 to TRBJ2-1; D is perhaps TRBD2 (6 bases). Germline assignment: CDR1 PRHDT and CDR2 FYEKMQ (reference sequence). V was shortened by 7 bases and J by 0 bases, with 16 bases between the two germline ends. The CDR3 extends over 16 amino acids. The chain's CDR3 is CASTSRDWSSYNEQFF. The CDR3 DNA follows: TGTGCCAGCACCAGCCGGGACTGGAGCTCCTACAATGAGCAGTTCTTC.

The chain combines TRBV27 with TRBJ1-2, with unresolved D. This CDR3 has 13 residues. V was trimmed by 3 bases and J by 0 bases, leaving 5 bases between them. Germline V gives CDR1 MNHEY, CDR2 SMNVEV (reference sequence). The chain's CDR3 is CASSLGPNYGYTF. CDR3 DNA: TGTGCCAGCAGTTTGGGCCCTAACTATGGCTACACCTTC.

V gene TRBV9 combines with J gene TRBJ2-2; D gene unclear. Germline V gives CDR1 SGDLS, CDR2 YYNGEE. V lost 4 bases and J lost 1, with 8 bases in between. The CDR3 has 14 residues. Here the CDR3 DNA reads TGTGCCAGCAGCACCCGACTGAACACCGGGGAGCTGTTTTTT. Its translation is CASSTRLNTGELFF. Full variable domain (outside the CDR3, taken from reference TRBV9 and TRBJ2-2): DSGVTQTPKHLITATGQRVTLRCSPRSGDLSVYWYQQSLDQGLQFLIQYYNGEERAKGNILERFSAQQFPDLHSELNLSSLELGDSALYFCASSTRLNTGELFFGEGSRLTVL.

The J gene is TRBJ2-2, the V gene TRBV30, with D maybe TRBD1 (6 bases). The CDR3 is 15 amino acids. The germline V gene has CDR1 GTSNPN and CDR2 SVGIG (reference sequence). Trimming cost V 2 bases and J 1 base, with 11 bases left between them. The CDR3 region has the DNA TGTGCCTGGAGTAGCAAGGGGGAGAACACCGGGGAGCTGTTTTTT. Amino acids: CAWSSKGENTGELFF.

This chain connects TRBV19 to TRBJ2-1, with TRBD2 matching over 10 bases. V lost 5 bases, J lost 3 bases, and 4 bases stayed unmatched. The CDR3 totals 15 residues. Germline V CDR1 and CDR2: LNHDA, SQIVND (reference sequence). CDR3 in amino acids: CASSQGLADYNEQFF. CDR3 nucleotides: TGTGCCAGTAGTCAAGGACTAGCGGACTACAATGAGCAGTTCTTC.

The gene calls are TRBV28 and TRBJ2-7, with TRBD1 matching over 7 bases. V gave up 5 bases and J gave up 5 bases; unmatched junction bases: 9. The CDR3 runs 14 residues. Germline V gene lookup returns CDR1 MDHEN and CDR2 SYDVKM. The CDR3 sequence is CASSQITGADEQYF. For the CDR3, the DNA is TGTGCCAGCAGTCAAATAACAGGGGCGGACGAGCAGTACTTC.

This chain uses TRBV4-1 with TRBJ2-1; TRBD1 might be the D (6 bases). The CDR3 runs 17 residues. V was clipped by 2 bases and J by 7 bases, with 21 bases between them. The germline V gene encodes CDR1 MGHRA and CDR2 YSYEKL. CDR3 DNA sequence: TGCGCCAGCAGCCAACATCAAACAGGGTTTGGTGAGAATGAGCAGTTCTTC. Its protein is CASSQHQTGFGENEQFF.

V and J are TRBV6-9 and TRBJ1-6; 12 nucleotides align to TRBD1. V dropped 2 bases and J dropped 9; count of bases not matched to a gene: 2. The CDR3 extends over 15 amino acids. Germline V lookup: CDR1 MNHGY, CDR2 SVAAGI. The CDR3 DNA reads TGTGCCAGCAGTTATCAGGGACAGGGGGCTTCACCCCTCCACTTT. Translating gives CASSYQGQGASPLHF.

In this sample, this clone turned up once. The chain combines TRBV4-3 with TRBJ2-4; D is possibly TRBD2 (5 bases). Germline V gene sequence: CDR1 LGHNA, CDR2 YSLEER. The CDR3 loop spans 17 amino acids. Deletions cut 4 bases from V and 0 bases from J, with 16 bases between. This CDR3 reads CASSPSPSGLAKNIQYF. The CDR3 DNA reads as TGCGCCAGCAGCCCTTCCCCCTCCGGACTAGCCAAAAACATTCAGTACTTC.

V and J are TRBV5-1 and TRBJ2-1; 11 nucleotides agree with TRBD1. Unmatched junction bases numbered 7, after V lost 4 bases and J lost 4 bases. The CDR3 consists of 16 residues. Germline CDR1 and CDR2: SGHRS and YFSETQ. Here the CDR3 reads CASSNTGQGVYNEQFF. The CDR3 DNA follows: TGCGCCAGCAGCAACACGGGACAGGGGGTGTACAATGAGCAGTTCTTC.

The chain recombines TRBV4-2 with TRBJ2-6, with D maybe TRBD2 (7 bases). This CDR3 is 18 amino acids long. The ends were cut back, 4 bases at V and 4 bases at J, with 20 bases in the middle. Per the germline V gene, CDR1 is LGHNA and CDR2 is YNFKEQ. In nucleotides, the CDR3 is TGTGCCAGCAGCCCTCGCCGGGCAGGGGAGGGGGGGGCCAACGTCCTGACTTTC. Translating gives CASSPRRAGEGGANVLTF.

This chain connects TRBV18 to TRBJ1-1, with D possibly TRBD1 on 5 matching bases. CDR3 length: 13 residues. V lost 3 bases and J 1 base, leaving 6 bases between the germline ends. Germline values: CDR1 KGHSH, CDR2 LQKENI. The CDR3 protein is CASSPTENTEAFF. CDR3 nucleotides: TGTGCCAGCTCACCGACAGAGAACACTGAAGCTTTCTTT.

This chain links TRBV28 with TRBJ1-5; TRBD1 matches 9 bases. Looked up from germline, CDR1 is MDHEN and CDR2 is SYDVKM. The V and J ends lost 1 base and 7 bases, in that order; junction bases with no gene match: 5. There are 15 residues in the CDR3. The DNA of the CDR3 is TGTGCCAGCAGTTTATCGGGACAGGGAAGCCAGCCCCAGCATTTT. It codes for CASSLSGQGSQPQHF.

The genes are TRBV5-5 and TRBJ2-7; 7 bases match TRBD1. The CDR3 runs 15 residues. V lost 2 bases and J lost 4; bases outside the gene matches: 9. CDR1 and CDR2 from the germline V gene are SGHKS and YYEKEE (reference sequence). The CDR3 spells CASSFRDSEMYEQYF. CDR3 bases: TGTGCCAGCAGCTTCCGGGACAGCGAAATGTACGAGCAGTACTTC.

V gene TRBV28 combines with J gene TRBJ2-3, with 7 bases fitting TRBD2. Per the germline V gene, CDR1 is MDHEN and CDR2 is SYDVKM. The trim removed 5 bases at V and 8 bases at J, leaving 10 bases unmatched. The CDR3 runs to 14 residues. CDR3 amino acids: CASSNWEGQATQYF. The CDR3, as DNA: TGTGCCAGCAGTAACTGGGAGGGGCAGGCTACGCAGTATTTT.

The V call is TRBV18, the J call TRBJ2-7, with a possible D match to TRBD2 (6 bases). Germline V gene sequence: CDR1 KGHSH, CDR2 LQKENI. V lost 0 bases and J lost 3, with 15 bases in between. The CDR3 sequence is 16 residues long. The CDR3 nucleotides are TGTGCCAGCTCACCACCGGTATCAGCGGGTGGCTACGAGCAGTACTTC. Its protein product is CASSPPVSAGGYEQYF.

The J gene is TRBJ1-3, the V gene TRBV7-3; D not resolved. This CDR3 has 14 amino acids. The V end lost 5 bases, the J end lost 0 bases, and 8 bases lay between the germline ends. Germline V gives CDR1 SGHTA, CDR2 FQGTGA. CDR3 coding DNA: TGTGCCAGCAGCCTTGGGAGCTCTGGAAACACCATATATTTT. It yields the protein CASSLGSSGNTIYF.

The rearrangement uses TRBV6-5 and TRBJ2-3, with D perhaps TRBD1 (5 bases). The CDR3 loop spans 15 amino acids. CDR1 is MNHEY, CDR2 SVGAGI, per germline. V was clipped by 2 bases and J by 0 bases, with 9 bases between them. The CDR3 DNA reads as TGTGCCAGCAGTTACGACAGAGCTAGCACAGATACGCAGTATTTT. Its protein product is CASSYDRASTDTQYF.

This clone was counted a single time. This chain uses TRBV19 with TRBJ2-3; 7 bases are a match to TRBD1. V shed 10 bases and J 4 bases; nucleotides not matched to a gene: 14. CDR1 is LNHDA and CDR2 is SQIVND in the germline V gene (reference sequence). This CDR3 is 15 amino acids long. CDR3 loop: CATSGQKITADTQYF. The CDR3 coding sequence is TGTGCCACCTCGGGACAGAAAATAACGGCAGATACGCAGTATTTT. Full variable domain (rest looked up from reference TRBV19 and TRBJ2-3): DGGITQSPKYLFRKEGQNVTLSCEQNLNHDAMYWYRQDPGQGLRLIYYSQIVNDFQKGDIAEGYSVSREKKESFPLTVTSAQKNPTAFYLCATSGQKITADTQYFGPGTRLTVL.

This chain links TRBV18 with TRBJ2-5, with 8 bases aligning to TRBD1. The junction had 2 bases not matched to a gene; V was cut back by 4 bases and J by 1 base. The CDR3 covers 14 residues. The V gene's germline CDR1 is KGHSH and CDR2 LQKENI. Here the CDR3 DNA reads TGTGCCAGCTCACGCGACAGGGGCCAAGAGACCCAGTACTTC. It encodes CASSRDRGQETQYF.